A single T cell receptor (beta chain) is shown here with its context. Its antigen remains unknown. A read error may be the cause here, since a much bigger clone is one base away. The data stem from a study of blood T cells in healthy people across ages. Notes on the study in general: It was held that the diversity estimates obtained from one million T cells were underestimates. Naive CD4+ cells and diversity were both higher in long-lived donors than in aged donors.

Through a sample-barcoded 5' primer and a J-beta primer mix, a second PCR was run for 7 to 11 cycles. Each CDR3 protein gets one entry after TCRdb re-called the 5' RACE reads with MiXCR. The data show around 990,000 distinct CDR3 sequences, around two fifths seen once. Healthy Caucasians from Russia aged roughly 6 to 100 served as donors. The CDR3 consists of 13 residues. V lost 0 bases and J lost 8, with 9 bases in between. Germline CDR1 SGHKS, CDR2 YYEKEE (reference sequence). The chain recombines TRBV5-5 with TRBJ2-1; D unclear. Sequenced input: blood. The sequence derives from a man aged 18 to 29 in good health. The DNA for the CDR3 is TGTGCCAGCAGCTTGGAGATCCGGGATGAGCAGTTCTTC. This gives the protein CASSLEIRDEQFF. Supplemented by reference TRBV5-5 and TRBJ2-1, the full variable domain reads DAGVTQSPTHLIKTRGQQVTLRCSPISGHKSVSWYQQVLGQGPQFIFQYYEKEERGRGNFPDRFSARQFPNYSSELNVNALLLGDSALYLCASSLEIRDEQFFGPGTRLTVL.